The clone carrying this T cell receptor (beta chain) was recorded once. Assay: immunoSEQ multiplex PCR; the TCRdb copy retains only in-frame clones and omits some. The sample includes some 100,000 clones, about 91% of them seen just once. The sample originates from a study of blood T cell repertoires in COVID-19. For the study at large: Italy, Spain and the United States were the sources of the convalescent and acute COVID-19 samples. T cells, B-cell-depleted T cells, or PBMCs supplied cDNA or gDNA.

Seattle cases were enrolled at active infection and followed longitudinally. The germline V and J ends were trimmed by 1 base and 9 bases, with 16 bases remaining between them. The CDR3 sequence is 15 residues long. Per the germline V gene, CDR1 is LNHNV and CDR2 is YYDKDF (reference sequence). The chain has TRBV15 and TRBJ1-5; D is unresolved. Sequenced: peripheral blood. The clonotype comes from a man aged 45-65 years with COVID-19, enrolled during active disease. CDR3: CATSRGRAGGRPQHF. CDR3 bases: TGTGCCACCAGCAGAGGGAGGGCCGGAGGGAGGCCCCAGCATTTT.